These 19 T cell receptor beta chains were sequenced from one sample in a study of cytomegalovirus exposure and HLA in healthy donors. In the PCR, 60 Vbeta and 13 Jbeta primers were used. TCRdb's copy holds only in-frame clones and misses some; the assay was immunoSEQ multiplex PCR. The table includes 80,000 to 95,000 clones, roughly four fifths detected once. The sequenced sample was PBMCs. These receptors came from a woman younger than 35 in good health and CMV-seropositive.

The DNA of the CDR3 is TGCACCAGCAGCCAAGTGTGGCAGGGGAACACTGAAGCTTTCTTT. Translation: CTSSQVWQGNTEAFF. The chain is built from TRBV1 and TRBJ1-1; the D call in the table, TRBD1, was not verified against the DNA. TRBV1 is designated a pseudogene. The CDR3 has 15 amino acids.

This chain joins TRBV7-9 and TRBJ1-2, with D unclear. In germline, CDR1 is SEHNR, CDR2 FQNEAQ (reference sequence). The CDR3 has 14 residues. The V end was cut by 0 bases, the J end by 6 bases, with 11 bases between. CDR3 in DNA: TGTGCCAGCAGCTTAGCGCTCGGGGTTGATGGCTACACCTTC. Translated: CASSLALGVDGYTF.

The rearrangement uses TRBV5-4 and TRBJ2-7; 12 nucleotides agree with TRBD2. Germline V CDR1 and CDR2: SGHNT, YYREEE (reference sequence). V was pared by 4 bases and J by 1 base, with 6 bases of the junction left unmatched. The CDR3 runs to 16 residues. CDR3 amino acids: CASSEGGLAGSYEQYF. Here the CDR3 DNA reads TGTGCCAGCAGCGAAGGGGGACTAGCGGGTTCCTACGAGCAGTACTTC.

This rearrangement joins TRBV7-2 to TRBJ2-7, with 13 bases that match TRBD2. Unmatched junction bases numbered 10, after V lost 4 bases and J lost 4 bases. CDR3 length: 17 amino acids. CDR1 is SGHTA, CDR2 FQGNSA, per germline. The CDR3 nucleotides read TGTGCCAGCAGCTCCTCCGGGACTAGCGGGAATATTTACGAGCAGTACTTC. Translating it yields CASSSSGTSGNIYEQYF. Together with reference TRBV7-2 and TRBJ2-7, the CDR3 gives the full variable domain: GAGVSQSPSNKVTEKGKDVELRCDPISGHTALYWYRQSLGQGLEFLIYFQGNSAPDKSGLPSDRFSAERTGGSVSTLTIQRTQQEDSAVYLCASSSSGTSGNIYEQYFGPGTRLTVT.

The chain recombines TRBV28 with TRBJ1-5; a weak D match, TRBD1 (6 bases). The CDR3 runs to 16 residues. V lost 5 bases to trimming and J lost 5 bases, with 19 bases between them. Germline CDR1 reads MDHEN; CDR2 reads SYDVKM. The CDR3: CASSPGGGRQHQPQHF. For the CDR3, the DNA is TGTGCCAGCAGTCCCGGGGGGGGGCGCCAGCATCAGCCCCAGCATTTT.

The V call is TRBV2, the J call TRBJ2-1; weak D call: TRBD2 (10 bases). Between the trimmed V and J ends, which lost 8 bases and 1 base, there was a span of 33 bases. This CDR3 has 21 amino acids. CDR1 is SNHLY, CDR2 FYNNEI, per germline. DNA of the CDR3: TGTGCCAGCGGGGGACAGGGTGCTAGCGGGAGTCCTTATTTATCCTACAATGAGCAGTTCTTC. It translates to CASGGQGASGSPYLSYNEQFF.

By share of the sample, this clone is medium-sized. This chain connects TRBV7-9 to TRBJ1-1; 7 bases fit TRBD1. The CDR3 loop spans 16 amino acids. J lost 0 bases, V lost 4 bases, and 8 bases had no gene match. CDR1 and CDR2 from the germline V gene are SEHNR and FQNEAQ (reference sequence). The CDR3 sequence: CASSSRRQGMNTEAFF. CDR3 in DNA: TGTGCCAGCAGCTCGCGAAGACAGGGAATGAACACTGAAGCTTTCTTT. Complete variable domain (other parts from reference TRBV7-9 and TRBJ1-1): DTGVSQNPRHKITKRGQNVTFRCDPISEHNRLYWYRQTLGQGPEFLTYFQNEAQLEKSRLLSDRFSAERPKGSFSTLEIQRTEQGDSAMYLCASSSRRQGMNTEAFFGQGTRLTVV.

This chain connects TRBV5-1 to TRBJ2-1, with 12 nucleotides matching TRBD2. From germline, CDR1 is SGHRS and CDR2 YFSETQ. V was clipped by 4 bases and J by 7 bases; unmatched bases: 3. The CDR3 has 14 residues. The CDR3 bases are TGCGCCAGCAGCGATACTAGCGGGGGGAATGAGCAGTTCTTC. Amino acid sequence: CASSDTSGGNEQFF.

V is TRBV12-5 and J is TRBJ2-2; 8 bases agree with TRBD1. CDR1 is LGHNT and CDR2 is FRNRAP in the germline V gene. The V segment lost 7 bases and the J segment 4 bases; nucleotides outside the gene matches: 17. The CDR3 covers 18 residues. The CDR3: CASDSPLGQGEGTGELFF. The CDR3 coding sequence is TGTGCTAGTGACAGCCCCCTAGGACAGGGAGAAGGCACCGGGGAGCTGTTTTTT.

V usage is TRBV6-4 and J usage is TRBJ2-2, with 7 bases matching TRBD1. CDR1 and CDR2 from the germline V gene are MRHNA and SNTAGT. The CDR3 is 14 amino acids. V shed 3 bases, J shed 5 bases, and the junction held 3 bases outside the gene matches. The CDR3 region has the DNA TGTGCCAGCAGTGAAGGGACAGAAACCGGGGAGCTGTTTTTT. Translation: CASSEGTETGELFF.

The CDR3 DNA reads as TGTGCCAGCAGCCCCTCTACTGAAGCTTTCTTT. Translating gives CASSPSTEAFF. This sequence joins TRBV7-9 and TRBJ1-1; D unclear. Germline V lookup: CDR1 SEHNR, CDR2 FQNEAQ (reference sequence). This CDR3 region has 11 residues. Trimming removed 5 bases from V and 5 bases from J, with 6 bases in between.

The chain links TRBV19 to TRBJ1-1, with 7 bases identical to TRBD1. V lost 5 bases, J lost 1 base, and 4 bases stayed unmatched. Germline lookup yields CDR1 LNHDA and CDR2 SQIVND (reference sequence). The CDR3 loop spans 14 amino acids. The CDR3 bases are TGTGCCAGTAGTGCCCGACAGGGGAACACTGAAGCTTTCTTT. It translates to CASSARQGNTEAFF.

The rearrangement joins TRBV4-1 to TRBJ1-2; 10 bases map to TRBD1. Unmatched junction bases numbered 11, after V lost 4 bases and J lost 3 bases. The length of the CDR3 is 17 residues. Looked up from germline, CDR1 is MGHRA and CDR2 is YSYEKL. CDR3 nucleotides: TGCGCCAGCAGCCCAGAGGAGACAGGGGGCTTTTACTATGGCTACACCTTC. This codes for CASSPEETGGFYYGYTF.

In this sample, this clone turned up once. J is TRBJ1-2 and V is TRBV28, with 7 bases aligning to TRBD1. The germline CDR1 and CDR2 sequences are MDHEN and SYDVKM. There are 12 residues in the CDR3. V lost 7 bases and J lost 5; bases outside the gene matches: 4. The CDR3 reads CASTGQMYGYTF. In DNA form, the CDR3 reads TGTGCCAGCACGGGACAGATGTATGGCTACACCTTC.

The chain has TRBV6-5 and TRBJ2-2; the D is unclear. V shed 1 base and J shed 4 bases, with 4 bases lying between them. This CDR3 spans 13 amino acids. In germline, CDR1 is MNHEY, CDR2 SVGAGI. DNA for the CDR3: TGTGCCAGCAGTTACTTCGGCACCGGGGAGCTGTTTTTT. This encodes CASSYFGTGELFF.

The chain joins TRBV5-1 to TRBJ2-7, with D possibly TRBD2 on 6 matching bases. V lost 0 bases and J 1 base, leaving 8 bases between the germline ends. CDR1 is SGHRS and CDR2 is YFSETQ in the germline V gene. CDR3 size: 14 residues. The CDR3 here is CASSLARGSYEQYF. DNA of the CDR3: TGCGCCAGCAGCTTGGCGCGGGGATCCTACGAGCAGTACTTC.

The chain carries TRBV2 and TRBJ1-5; 7 bases fit TRBD1. The trim removed 3 bases at V and 1 base at J, leaving 3 bases unmatched. Looked up from germline, CDR1 is SNHLY and CDR2 is FYNNEI. The CDR3 is made up of 15 amino acids. CDR3 sequence: CASSEGTVSNQPQHF. The CDR3 DNA reads as TGTGCCAGCAGTGAGGGGACAGTAAGCAATCAGCCCCAGCATTTT.

The V call is TRBV18, the J call TRBJ2-5; TRBD1 might be the D (5 bases). V was pared by 5 bases and J by 2 bases, with 15 bases between. Per germline, CDR1 KGHSH and CDR2 LQKENI. The CDR3 has 15 amino acids. The CDR3 sequence: CASSSQGSYQETQYF. CDR3 bases: TGTGCCAGCTCATCGCAGGGAAGTTATCAAGAGACCCAGTACTTC.

This chain links TRBV4-1 with TRBJ1-2; maybe TRBD1 (5 bases). The germline V gene encodes CDR1 MGHRA and CDR2 YSYEKL. The CDR3 totals 14 residues. V was clipped by 0 bases and J by 6 bases, with 11 bases between them. The DNA for the CDR3 is TGCGCCAGCAGCCAAGACGGGGGGTATGATGGCTACACCTTC. As protein: CASSQDGGYDGYTF.